The TCR beta chain described here comes from a study of OX40 agonist ivuxolimab in advanced cancers. Study summary: Head and neck, renal cell, melanoma or hepatocellular carcinoma were the cancers that dose-escalation patients had. Three patients responded partially, comprising one with hepatocellular carcinoma and two with cutaneous melanoma. Whole-study findings and limits: Clonal expansion in partial responders at 0.1-3.0 mg/kg ranked among the lowest. CD4+ and CD8+ blood T cells expanded clonally by week 6 at 0.1 to 3.0 mg/kg.

The trim removed 5 bases at V and 3 bases at J, leaving 12 bases unmatched. Per the germline V gene, CDR1 is LGHNA and CDR2 is YSLEER. CDR3 length equals 17 residues. Clones were read by immunoSEQ multiplex PCR, and TCRdb kept only the in-frame ones, dropping some. The sample holds approximately 31,000 clones, over 75% seen once. Comment on this clone: What it binds is unknown.

This TCR was sampled from an adult with an advanced solid tumor such as melanoma, head and neck, liver or kidney cancer. The chain has TRBV4-3 and TRBJ2-2; 7 bases are shared with TRBD2. The source material was CD4+ or CD8+ T cells sorted from blood, sampled in a trial of the OX40 agonist ivuxolimab. CDR3 amino acids: CASSRGIAGGYTGELFF. DNA for the CDR3: TGCGCCAGCAGCAGGGGAATAGCCGGGGGGTACACCGGGGAGCTGTTTTTT.